A single sample is the source of the 18 T cell receptor beta chains below, sequenced in a study of blood T cell repertoires in COVID-19. Clones were sequenced by immunoSEQ multiplex PCR, and TCRdb holds only the in-frame ones, with some missing. Among around 150,000 clones listed, 75% to 90% were seen once. Sequences were obtained from peripheral blood. The source of these receptors is a man aged 65-85 years with acute or convalescent COVID-19.

This chain joins TRBV4-2 and TRBJ2-6; perhaps TRBD1 as D (6 bases). The germline V gene encodes CDR1 LGHNA and CDR2 YNFKEQ. The length of the CDR3 is 18 residues. V was pared by 0 bases and J by 4 bases, with 16 bases between. In nucleotides, the CDR3 is TGTGCCAGCAGCCAAGATCAAGGTCTCCAGGGGGGGGCCAACGTCCTGACTTTC. It codes for CASSQDQGLQGGANVLTF.

This clone was observed a few times. This chain links TRBV6-6 with TRBJ2-7; a possible D gene is TRBD2 (7 bases). The CDR3 consists of 15 residues. V gave up 7 bases and J gave up 0 bases, with 16 bases separating them. The germline CDR1 and CDR2 sequences are MNHNY and SVGAGI (reference sequence). The CDR3 reads CASTRGAPGSYEQYF. The CDR3 nucleotides read TGTGCCAGCACCCGGGGGGCCCCGGGCTCCTACGAGCAGTACTTC.

This clone was found a few times. This chain connects TRBV11-2 to TRBJ2-5; tentative D call: TRBD2 (5 bases). Trimming cost V 1 base and J 7 bases, with 13 bases left between them. This CDR3 is built from 14 residues. CDR1 and CDR2 from the germline V gene are SGHAT and FQNNGV. CDR3 loop: CASSLVYTEGTQYF. In DNA form, the CDR3 reads TGTGCCAGCAGCTTAGTGTACACCGAGGGGACCCAGTACTTC.

The rearrangement links TRBV5-1 to TRBJ2-7; possible D gene TRBD1, 5 bases. There are 14 residues in the CDR3. Germline-derived CDR1 and CDR2 are SGHRS and YFSETQ. The V end was cut by 3 bases, the J end by 3 bases, with 13 bases between. The CDR3 DNA reads as TGCGCCAGCAGCTCTCTTCAGGGCGGCTACGAGCAGTACTTC. This codes for CASSSLQGGYEQYF.

The chain combines TRBV7-9 with TRBJ1-2; D might be TRBD1 (5 bases). Trimming left V 5 bases short and J 8 bases short, with 15 bases between. The CDR3 runs 13 residues. Germline CDR1 SEHNR, CDR2 FQNEAQ (reference sequence). The CDR3 spells CASSHDSFQGYTF. CDR3 coding DNA: TGTGCCAGCAGCCATGACAGTTTTCAGGGCTACACCTTC. Full variable domain (outside the CDR3, taken from reference TRBV7-9 and TRBJ1-2): DTGVSQNPRHKITKRGQNVTFRCDPISEHNRLYWYRQTLGQGPEFLTYFQNEAQLEKSRLLSDRFSAERPKGSFSTLEIQRTEQGDSAMYLCASSHDSFQGYTFGSGTRLTVV.

The chain has TRBV5-4 and TRBJ1-1; 11 positions agree with TRBD1. CDR1 and CDR2 (germline): SGHNT, YYREEE (reference sequence). The CDR3 has 13 residues. The junction had 4 bases not matched to a gene; V was cut back by 2 bases and J by 10 bases. CDR3 nucleotides: TGTGCCAGCAGCTTTACCGGGACAGGGGGAGCTTTCTTT. Encoded protein: CASSFTGTGGAFF.

The chain has TRBV11-2 and TRBJ2-2; 11 nucleotides line up with TRBD2. The CDR3 spans 16 residues. Germline CDR1 is SGHAT and CDR2 is FQNNGV. V was pared by 6 bases and J by 5 bases, with 8 bases of the junction left unmatched. CDR3 nucleotide sequence: TGTGCCAGCAGGAATAGCGGGAGGGCCCTAACCGGGGAGCTGTTTTTT. Translating it yields CASRNSGRALTGELFF.

This chain connects TRBV28 to TRBJ1-5; weak D call: TRBD1 (5 bases). V lost 3 bases to trimming and J lost 3 bases, with 9 bases between them. This CDR3 has 14 residues. CDR1 is MDHEN and CDR2 is SYDVKM in the germline V gene. CDR3: CASSFQGNNQPQHF. CDR3 nucleotides: TGTGCCAGCAGTTTTCAGGGTAACAATCAGCCCCAGCATTTT.

This chain connects TRBV28 to TRBJ1-1; 9 bases agree with TRBD1. There are 13 residues in the CDR3. Trimming cost V 6 bases and J 5 bases; bases outside gene matches: 4. Germline CDR1 MDHEN, CDR2 SYDVKM. Here the CDR3 reads CASRGQGITEAFF. The CDR3, as DNA: TGTGCCAGCAGGGGACAGGGTATTACTGAAGCTTTCTTT.

The J gene is TRBJ2-5, the V gene TRBV11-3; D gene unclear. Per the germline V gene, CDR1 is SGHNT and CDR2 is YENEEA. With 4 bases removed from V and 5 bases from J, the gap between germline ends came to 11 bases. There are 13 residues in the CDR3. CDR3 in DNA: TGTGCCAGCAGCTCCAACCCCGGTGAGACCCAGTACTTC. This sequence encodes CASSSNPGETQYF.

The chain employs TRBV5-1 and TRBJ2-7, with a weak D call TRBD2 (5 bases). The germline V gene encodes CDR1 SGHRS and CDR2 YFSETQ. The CDR3 extends over 13 amino acids. The V gene lost 1 base and the J gene lost 5 bases, with 10 bases spanning the gap. The CDR3 loop is CASSLPGIDEQYF. CDR3 nucleotides: TGCGCCAGCAGCTTGCCGGGAATCGACGAGCAGTACTTC. The full variable domain, rest sourced from reference TRBV5-1 and TRBJ2-7, is KAGVTQTPRYLIKTRGQQVTLSCSPISGHRSVSWYQQTPGQGLQFLFEYFSETQRNKGNFPGRFSGRQFSNSRSEMNVSTLELGDSALYLCASSLPGIDEQYFGPGTRLTVT.

This clone was recorded once. The J gene is TRBJ2-3, the V gene TRBV4-1; unclear D gene. Per the germline V gene, CDR1 is MGHRA and CDR2 is YSYEKL. The CDR3 has 16 amino acids. V was pared by 3 bases and J by 0 bases, with 13 bases between. The CDR3 protein is CASSHNPDTSTDTQYF. CDR3 DNA sequence: TGCGCCAGCAGCCACAACCCCGACACTAGCACAGATACGCAGTATTTT.

The chain combines TRBV29-1 with TRBJ2-5; TRBD2 is a possible D gene (6 bases). V lost 7 bases and J 5 bases, leaving 26 bases between the germline ends. This CDR3 contains 16 residues. The germline V gene has CDR1 SQVTM and CDR2 ANQGSEA. The CDR3 loop is CSAPSPFDSEGETQYF. In nucleotides, the CDR3 is TGCAGCGCCCCTTCGCCCTTTGACTCGGAGGGTGAGACCCAGTACTTC.

This clone was observed a single time. J is TRBJ1-1 and V is TRBV5-5; TRBD1 is a possible D gene (6 bases). The germline V gene has CDR1 SGHKS and CDR2 YYEKEE (reference sequence). Trimming removed 3 bases at V and 1 base at J, with 22 bases between. CDR3 size: 18 residues. CDR3 bases: TGTGCCAGCAGCTCTCCACGGGGGGGCCCTACTAAGAACACTGAAGCTTTCTTT. Encoded protein: CASSSPRGGPTKNTEAFF. Using reference TRBV5-5 and TRBJ1-1 for the parts outside the CDR3, the full variable domain is DAGVTQSPTHLIKTRGQQVTLRCSPISGHKSVSWYQQVLGQGPQFIFQYYEKEERGRGNFPDRFSARQFPNYSSELNVNALLLGDSALYLCASSSPRGGPTKNTEAFFGQGTRLTVV.

V usage is TRBV11-2 and J usage is TRBJ2-1; the match to TRBD2 covers 12 bases. Trimming removed 0 bases from V and 6 bases from J; junction bases left unmatched: 6. The CDR3 is made up of 17 amino acids. Germline lookup yields CDR1 SGHAT and CDR2 FQNNGV. The CDR3 DNA reads TGTGCCAGCAGCTTAGATTCACTAGCGGGGGGATTCAATGAGCAGTTCTTC. As protein: CASSLDSLAGGFNEQFF.

This rearrangement joins TRBV6-5 to TRBJ1-2; D is possibly TRBD1 (6 bases). Trimming cost V 6 bases and J 1 base, with 9 bases left between them. CDR1 and CDR2 from the germline V gene are MNHEY and SVGAGI. The CDR3 totals 13 residues. Here the CDR3 reads CASSRTVNYGYTF. DNA for the CDR3: TGTGCCAGCAGCAGGACAGTTAACTATGGCTACACCTTC.

The V call is TRBV28, the J call TRBJ1-4; D might be TRBD1 (5 bases). Trimming took 6 bases from V and 4 from J, leaving 24 bases between them. The CDR3 runs to 18 residues. CDR1 is MDHEN, CDR2 SYDVKM, per germline. The CDR3 loop is CASSTPSDSGVINEKLFF. The DNA of the CDR3 is TGTGCCAGCAGCACGCCATCAGACTCGGGGGTGATTAATGAAAAACTGTTTTTT.

The chain is built from TRBV5-6 and TRBJ2-1; 8 nucleotides match TRBD2. The CDR3 runs 15 residues. Germline values: CDR1 SGHDT, CDR2 YYEEEE. With V trimmed by 4 bases and J by 9 bases, 12 bases remained unmatched. In DNA form, the CDR3 reads TGTGCCAGCAGCCGACAGACTAGCGATATAGGTGAGCAGTTCTTC. Protein product: CASSRQTSDIGEQFF.